What follows are 2 T cell receptor beta chains derived from one specimen sequenced in a study of tumor and adjacent non-tumor tissue in lung cancer. This sample's RNA came from whole unsorted tissue. TCRbeta libraries were built with three rounds of nested PCR, modified from ARM-PCR. TCRdb fed the multiplex PCR reads into MiXCR, producing one record per CDR3 protein. This sample carries some 78,000 distinct CDR3 sequences, approximately 79% of them seen once, and the ten largest clones take about an eighth. Input material: lung tumor tissue. These receptors were taken from a woman between 50 and 59 years old with non-small cell lung cancer.

The CDR3 is CAIAGGDYEQYF. DNA for the CDR3: TGTGCAATCGCAGGTGGGGACTACGAGCAGTACTTC. This chain links TRBV10-3 with TRBJ2-7; D is uncertain. The CDR3 sequence is 12 residues long. The germline CDR1 and CDR2 sequences are ENHRY and SYGVKD.

In regard to this clonotype: A junction end diverges from the germline sequence, so it may reflect a read error. This chain links TRBV11-1 with TRBJ2-7, with 7 bases matching TRBD1. The CDR3 is 14 amino acids. Germline CDR1 and CDR2: SGHAT and FQDESV (reference sequence). The DNA for the CDR3 is TGTGACAGCAGCCACTGGGACAGCCTCTACGAGCAGTACTTC. Its translation: CDSSHWDSLYEQYF.